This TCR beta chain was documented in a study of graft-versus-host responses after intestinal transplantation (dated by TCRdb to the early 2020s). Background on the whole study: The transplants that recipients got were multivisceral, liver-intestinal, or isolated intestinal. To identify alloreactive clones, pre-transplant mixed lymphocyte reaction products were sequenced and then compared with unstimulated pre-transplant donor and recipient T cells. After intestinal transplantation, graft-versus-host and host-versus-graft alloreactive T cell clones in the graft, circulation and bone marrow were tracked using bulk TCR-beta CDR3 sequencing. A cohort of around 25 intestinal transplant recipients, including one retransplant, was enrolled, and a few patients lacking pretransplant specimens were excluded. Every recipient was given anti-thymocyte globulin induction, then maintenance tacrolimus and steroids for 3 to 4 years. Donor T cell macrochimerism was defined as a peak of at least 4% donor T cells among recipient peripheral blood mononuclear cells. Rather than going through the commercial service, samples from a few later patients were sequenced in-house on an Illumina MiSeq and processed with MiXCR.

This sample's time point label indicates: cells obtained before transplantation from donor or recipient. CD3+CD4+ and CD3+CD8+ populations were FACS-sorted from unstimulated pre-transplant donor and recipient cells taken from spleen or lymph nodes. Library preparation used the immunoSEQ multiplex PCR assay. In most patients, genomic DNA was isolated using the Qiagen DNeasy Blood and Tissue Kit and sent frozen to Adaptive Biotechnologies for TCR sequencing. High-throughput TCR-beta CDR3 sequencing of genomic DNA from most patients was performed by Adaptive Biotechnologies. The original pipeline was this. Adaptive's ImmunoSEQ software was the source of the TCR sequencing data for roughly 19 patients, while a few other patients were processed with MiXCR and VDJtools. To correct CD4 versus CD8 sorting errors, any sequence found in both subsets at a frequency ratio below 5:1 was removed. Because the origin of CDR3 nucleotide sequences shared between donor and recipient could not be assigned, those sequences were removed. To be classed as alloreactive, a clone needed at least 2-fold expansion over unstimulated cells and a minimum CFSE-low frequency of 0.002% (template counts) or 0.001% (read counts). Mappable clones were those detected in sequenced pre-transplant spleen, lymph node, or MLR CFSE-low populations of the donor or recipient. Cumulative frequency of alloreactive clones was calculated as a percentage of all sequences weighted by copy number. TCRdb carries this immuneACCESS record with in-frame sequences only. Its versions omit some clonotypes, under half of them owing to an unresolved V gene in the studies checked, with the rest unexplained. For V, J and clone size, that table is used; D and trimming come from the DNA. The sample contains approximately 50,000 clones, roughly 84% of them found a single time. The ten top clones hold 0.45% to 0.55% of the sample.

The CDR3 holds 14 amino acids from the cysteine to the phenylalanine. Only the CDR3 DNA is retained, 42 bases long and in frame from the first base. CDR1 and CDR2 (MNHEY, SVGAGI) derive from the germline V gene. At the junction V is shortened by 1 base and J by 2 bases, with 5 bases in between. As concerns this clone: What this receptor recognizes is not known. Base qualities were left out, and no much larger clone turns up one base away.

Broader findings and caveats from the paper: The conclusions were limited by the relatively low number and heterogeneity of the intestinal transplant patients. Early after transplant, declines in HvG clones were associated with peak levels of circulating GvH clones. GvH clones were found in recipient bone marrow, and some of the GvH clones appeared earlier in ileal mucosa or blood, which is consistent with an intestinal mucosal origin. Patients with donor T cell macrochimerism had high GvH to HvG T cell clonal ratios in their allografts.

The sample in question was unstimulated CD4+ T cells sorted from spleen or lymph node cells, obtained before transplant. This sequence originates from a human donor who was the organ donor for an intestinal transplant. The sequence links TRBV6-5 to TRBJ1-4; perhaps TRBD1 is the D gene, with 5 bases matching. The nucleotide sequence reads TGTGCCAGCAGTTACTGGGACACTAATGAAAAACTGTTTTTT. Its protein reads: CASSYWDTNEKLFF.